Below, 27 T cell receptor beta chains from the same sample are listed, as sequenced in a study of blood T cell repertoires in COVID-19 (dated by TCRdb to about 2020). The library was produced with the immunoSEQ multiplex PCR assay. As stored in TCRdb, this immuneACCESS dataset retains in-frame rearrangements with V and J assigned. A fraction of the clones does not appear; measured against another copy, unresolved V genes explain less than half of the discrepancy, and the remainder lacks a known reason. A total of tens of thousands of clones appear in this sample, approximately 84% of them only once. 6.3% of the sample goes to the ten largest clones. Sequenced: peripheral blood. These receptors were collected from a man aged 60-69 years with acute or convalescent COVID-19.

J is TRBJ2-7 and V is TRBV11-2, with a weak D call TRBD1 (6 bases). Trimming took off 4 bases at V and 3 bases at J, with 13 bases between the two ends. This CDR3 comprises 14 residues. The germline V gene encodes CDR1 SGHAT and CDR2 FQNNGV. In DNA form, the CDR3 reads TGTGCCAGCAGCTGGGGACAAGATTACTACGAGCAGTACTTC. Its protein is CASSWGQDYYEQYF.

This clone was recorded at least ten times. Germline is not matched at one junction end, which may reflect a read error. The chain has TRBV27 and TRBJ2-1; weak D call: TRBD2 (5 bases). The germline CDR1 and CDR2 sequences are MNHEY and SMNVEV (reference sequence). The CDR3 loop spans 11 amino acids. The CDR3 loop is CATSSYNEQFF. Written as DNA, the CDR3 is TGCGCAACTAGCTCCTACAATGAGCAGTTCTTC.

This rearrangement joins TRBV6-5 to TRBJ2-3, with a possible D match to TRBD2 (6 bases). Trimming left V 4 bases short and J 2 bases short, with 16 bases between. The CDR3 has 16 residues. CDR1 and CDR2 from the germline V gene are MNHEY and SVGAGI. The CDR3 DNA sequence: TGTGCCAGCAGTTCCTCTAAGCGGGCGCACACAGATACGCAGTATTTT. Protein sequence: CASSSSKRAHTDTQYF.

The chain is built from TRBV5-8 and TRBJ1-3; 7 bases fit TRBD1. Germline V gene lookup returns CDR1 SGHTS and CDR2 YDEGEE. This CDR3 has 15 amino acids. The ends lost 3 bases at V and 0 bases at J; junction bases unmatched: 3. DNA for the CDR3: TGTGCCAGCAGCTGGGGACAGAGCTCTGGAAACACCATATATTTT. It codes for CASSWGQSSGNTIYF.

The V and J genes are TRBV5-6 and TRBJ2-3, with TRBD1 as a possible D gene (5 bases). The V gene's germline CDR1 is SGHDT and CDR2 YYEEEE. Deletions cut 0 bases from V and 3 bases from J, with 17 bases between. The CDR3 loop spans 17 amino acids. In DNA form, the CDR3 reads TGTGCCAGCAGCTTGGTCTCGGCAGGGTCTTTAACAGATACGCAGTATTTT. Translated: CASSLVSAGSLTDTQYF.

The chain recombines TRBV25-1 with TRBJ2-3; TRBD1 is a possible D gene (5 bases). Looked up from germline, CDR1 is MGHDK and CDR2 is SYGVNS. The CDR3 has 11 residues. V was trimmed by 8 bases and J by 2 bases, leaving 5 bases between them. This CDR3 is CASGHTDTQYF. DNA for the CDR3: TGTGCCAGCGGACACACAGATACGCAGTATTTT.

The chain has TRBV14 and TRBJ2-1; 13 bases match TRBD2. Germline CDR1 is SGHDN and CDR2 is FVKESK. V lost 2 bases to trimming and J lost 10 bases; unmatched junction nucleotides: 5. The CDR3 length is 15 residues. CDR3 region: CASSQILAGGREQFF. Here the CDR3 DNA reads TGTGCCAGCAGCCAAATACTAGCGGGGGGGCGAGAGCAGTTCTTC.

The V call is TRBV6-5, the J call TRBJ2-7; the match to TRBD1 covers 9 bases. The CDR3 has 14 residues. After removal of 2 bases from V and 7 bases from J, the junction contained 6 bases not matched to a gene. Germline CDR1 MNHEY, CDR2 SVGAGI. The CDR3 sequence is CASSYATGGREQYF. CDR3 sequence (DNA): TGTGCCAGCAGTTACGCCACAGGGGGCAGAGAGCAGTACTTC.

The chain carries TRBV25-1 and TRBJ2-5; D ambiguous. V lost 3 bases and J 2 bases, leaving 10 bases between the germline ends. CDR3 length: 14 amino acids. Per germline, CDR1 MGHDK and CDR2 SYGVNS. This chain's CDR3 is CASSDADFQETQYF. CDR3 nucleotide sequence: TGTGCCAGCAGTGACGCTGACTTTCAAGAGACCCAGTACTTC.

This clone was detected a few times. The rearrangement links TRBV19 to TRBJ1-1, with a weak D call TRBD1 (5 bases). Looked up from germline, CDR1 is LNHDA and CDR2 is SQIVND (reference sequence). V gave up 1 base and J gave up 4 bases, with 7 bases separating them. The CDR3 is made up of 13 amino acids. The CDR3 sequence is CASSIVGGTEAFF. The CDR3 DNA reads TGTGCCAGTAGTATAGTGGGGGGCACTGAAGCTTTCTTT.

The chain carries TRBV25-1 and TRBJ1-2; 8 positions match TRBD1. Trimming at V came to 1 base and at J to 6 bases, leaving 4 bases not matched to a gene. Germline V gene lookup returns CDR1 MGHDK and CDR2 SYGVNS. The CDR3 totals 14 residues. The CDR3 loop reads CASSELTGGHGYTF. Written as DNA, the CDR3 is TGTGCCAGCAGTGAATTAACAGGGGGTCATGGCTACACCTTC.

This chain connects TRBV6-5 to TRBJ1-6; weak D call: TRBD1 (6 bases). The CDR3 covers 13 residues. Germline V lookup: CDR1 MNHEY, CDR2 SVGAGI. Trimming pared 10 bases from V and 3 bases from J, leaving 10 bases between. CDR3 region: CATGQFYNSPLHF. The DNA for the CDR3 is TGTGCCACCGGACAGTTCTATAATTCACCCCTCCACTTT.

The V and J genes are TRBV15 and TRBJ2-5; 8 positions match TRBD1. Germline loops: CDR1 LNHNV, CDR2 YYDKDF (reference sequence). The CDR3 has 15 residues. The ends lost 5 bases at V and 2 bases at J; junction bases unmatched: 7. The CDR3 is CATSPGQGQQETQYF. In nucleotides, the CDR3 is TGTGCCACCAGCCCAGGACAGGGACAACAAGAGACCCAGTACTTC.

The chain links TRBV25-1 to TRBJ1-2, with D perhaps TRBD1 (6 bases). The CDR3 loop spans 13 amino acids. Germline CDR1 MGHDK, CDR2 SYGVNS. V was trimmed by 4 bases and J by 6 bases, leaving 12 bases between them. The CDR3 bases are TGTGCCAGCAGTGTCGACAGGAGCCATGGCTACACCTTC. Encoded protein: CASSVDRSHGYTF.

The CDR3 loop is CASAAGTGRNIQYF. The CDR3 coding sequence is TGTGCCAGCGCGGCCGGGACAGGGAGGAACATTCAGTACTTC. This chain links TRBV6-5 with TRBJ2-4; 9 bases are a match to TRBD1. The J segment lost 7 bases and the V segment lost 8 bases, leaving 9 bases of the junction unmatched. CDR3 length equals 14 residues. Germline-derived CDR1 and CDR2 are MNHEY and SVGAGI.

The chain couples TRBV7-2 to TRBJ1-5, with 10 bases fitting TRBD1. Per germline, CDR1 SGHTA and CDR2 FQGNSA. This CDR3 is built from 15 residues. The V segment lost 5 bases and the J segment 3 bases; nucleotides outside the gene matches: 4. CDR3 region: CASSPRQGANQPQHF. The CDR3 bases are TGTGCCAGCAGCCCCCGACAGGGGGCCAATCAGCCCCAGCATTTT.

The CDR3 protein is CASTAGQQNYGYTF. The CDR3 bases are TGTGCCAGCACCGCGGGACAGCAGAACTATGGCTACACCTTC. V and J are TRBV2 and TRBJ1-2; the match to TRBD1 covers 7 bases. After removal of 7 bases from V and 2 bases from J, the junction contained 7 bases not matched to a gene. CDR3 length: 14 amino acids. The germline V gene has CDR1 SNHLY and CDR2 FYNNEI.

This chain joins TRBV24-1 and TRBJ2-1, with 9 bases matching TRBD2. From germline, CDR1 is KGHDR and CDR2 SFDVKD. The CDR3 runs to 16 residues. V gave up 4 bases and J gave up 5 bases; unmatched junction bases: 8. This CDR3 is CATSDQLLAGDNEQFF. The CDR3 DNA is TGTGCCACCAGTGACCAATTATTAGCGGGGGACAATGAGCAGTTCTTC.

The chain joins TRBV29-1 to TRBJ2-7; 11 bases are shared with TRBD1. This CDR3 comprises 16 residues. The V gene end was trimmed by 5 bases and the J gene end by 5 bases; junction bases not matched to a gene: 14. The germline V gene encodes CDR1 SQVTM and CDR2 ANQGSEA. DNA for the CDR3: TGCAGCGTTACGCAGGGGGACGGGACAGGGGGTGACGAGCAGTACTTC. This translates into CSVTQGDGTGGDEQYF.

V usage is TRBV18 and J usage is TRBJ2-5, with D unclear. Germline V lookup: CDR1 KGHSH, CDR2 LQKENI. This CDR3 region has 14 residues. V gave up 0 bases and J gave up 4 bases, with 9 bases separating them. DNA for the CDR3: TGTGCCAGCTCACCACCCTCCCCCCCAGAGACCCAGTACTTC. The encoded protein is CASSPPSPPETQYF.

The chain carries TRBV3-1 (or the pseudogene TRBV3-2) and TRBJ1-2, with unresolved D. Trimming removed 0 bases from V and 2 bases from J, with 7 bases in between. The germline V gene has CDR1 LGHDT and CDR2 YNNKEL (reference sequence). The CDR3 spans 14 residues. CDR3 bases: TGTGCCAGCAGCCAAGATAACATAAACTATGGCTACACCTTC. Translation gives CASSQDNINYGYTF.

The rearrangement links TRBV2 to TRBJ2-7; a weak D match, TRBD2 (6 bases). V lost 8 bases and J 3 bases, leaving 14 bases between the germline ends. CDR1 is SNHLY, CDR2 FYNNEI, per germline. This CDR3 contains 13 residues. In DNA form, the CDR3 reads TGTGCCAGCGCGCCGCGGGGATTCTACGAGCAGTACTTC. It codes for CASAPRGFYEQYF.

This chain links TRBV18 with TRBJ1-3; unclear D gene. The CDR3 sequence is 15 residues long. V dropped 5 bases and J dropped 0 bases, with 11 bases sitting between them. The germline V gene encodes CDR1 KGHSH and CDR2 LQKENI. CDR3 nucleotide sequence: TGTGCCAGCTCAAATGTCGGTAGCTCTGGAAACACCATATATTTT. Translation gives CASSNVGSSGNTIYF.

The rearrangement links TRBV7-8 to TRBJ1-6; maybe TRBD1 (5 bases). The CDR3 runs 17 residues. Per the germline V gene, CDR1 is SGHVS and CDR2 is FQNEAQ. The V and J ends lost 0 bases and 4 bases respectively, with 13 bases between them. CDR3 DNA: TGTGCCAGCAGCTTAGCCAAGGGGCGCGTTTATAATTCACCCCTCCACTTT. It is translated as CASSLAKGRVYNSPLHF.

This chain connects TRBV12-3 or TRBV12-4 to TRBJ2-1, with D possibly matching TRBD1 (6 bases). The CDR3 covers 13 residues. V was cut by 5 bases and J by 7 bases, with 12 bases left in between. CDR3 amino acids: CASSGYTGNEQFF. The DNA for the CDR3 is TGTGCCAGCAGTGGATATACAGGGAATGAGCAGTTCTTC.

The chain has TRBV3-1 (or the pseudogene TRBV3-2) and TRBJ1-2; TRBD1 is a possible D gene (5 bases). V was clipped by 1 base and J by 4 bases, with 10 bases between them. The CDR3 has 14 residues. Germline V gene sequence: CDR1 LGHDT, CDR2 YNNKEL (reference sequence). The CDR3 loop is CASSQGQQVYGYTF. In DNA, the CDR3 is TGTGCCAGCAGCCAAGGACAGCAAGTCTATGGCTACACCTTC.

This sequence joins TRBV10-3 and TRBJ1-1; TRBD1 matches at 7 bases. Germline loops: CDR1 ENHRY, CDR2 SYGVKD. The J segment lost 7 bases and the V segment lost 5 bases, leaving 4 bases of the junction unmatched. The CDR3 contains 12 residues. Here the CDR3 reads CAISRDSHEAFF. The DNA for the CDR3 is TGTGCCATCAGTAGGGACAGCCATGAAGCTTTCTTT.